The entry that follows covers one T cell receptor beta chain sequence. Its antigen is unidentified. These data originate in a study of long-term antiretroviral therapy in people with HIV. Study-wide results and caveats: Diversity increased after ART yet remained lower than in transplant donor controls. Relative to control repertoires, HIV repertoires exhibited narrower CDR3 length ranges.

Trimming took off 5 bases at V and 6 bases at J, with 9 bases between the two ends. Germline V gene sequence: CDR1 SNHLY, CDR2 FYNNEI. The CDR3 runs 12 residues. Sequencing relied on immunoSEQ assay v3.0, run at survey level. Assay used: immunoSEQ multiplex PCR; TCRdb lists only in-frame clones, some missing. The table shows about 22,000 clones, with 79% occurring only once. Donors needed at least one pre-ART PBMC sample plus at least two post-ART samples. Cryopreserved PBMC samples of roughly 0.85-11 million cells were used for DNA extraction. The sequencing used unsorted PBMCs, collected 1.2 years after starting antiretroviral therapy. The rearrangement uses TRBV2 and TRBJ2-3, with a weak D call TRBD2 (6 bases). The source of this sequence is a woman aged 40 to 55 with HIV. CDR3 region: CASSSSGDTQYF. In nucleotides, the CDR3 is TGTGCCAGCAGTTCAAGCGGGGATACGCAGTATTTT.